Listed below are T cell receptor beta chains from one sample, sequenced in a study of cytomegalovirus exposure and HLA in healthy donors. The repertoire was sequenced with immunoSEQ multiplex PCR; TCRdb's copy has only in-frame clones and lacks some. Among just over 200,000 clones, approximately 79% were seen once, and the ten largest hold 1.7%. Source material: PBMCs. The receptors derive from a man between 50 and 59 years old in good health and CMV-seronegative. CDR3s include the opening cysteine and the closing phenylalanine or tryptophan. The D gene is left open where the match is weak. The size field is filled for only some rows; it gives once, few, many or a size class.

. TRBJ2-5 TRBV7-9 . TGTGCCAGCTCAGGGCAACATGCTAACCAAGAGACCCAGTACTTC CASSGQHANQETQYF
. TRBJ2-3 TRBV5-4 . TGTGCCAGCAGCTTCTTGCGGGCGCATGTGGATACGCAGTATTTT CASSFLRAHVDTQYF
TRBD1 TRBJ1-2 TRBV28 . TGTGCCAGCAGAGTACAGGGGGCGTTGGGCTACACCTTC CASRVQGALGYTF
TRBD2 TRBJ2-7 TRBV7-3 few TGTGCCAGCAGCCCCGGGGGGGGCTACGAGCAGTACTTC CASSPGGGYEQYF
. TRBJ2-1 TRBV30 . TGTGCCTCGGGTTGGGGGGGCACCTACAATGAGCAGTTCTTC CASGWGGTYNEQFF
. TRBJ2-7 TRBV27 . TGTGCCAGCAGTCCCCAAAGGAGGTCCCACGAGCAGTACTTC CASSPQRRSHEQYF
TRBD1 TRBJ1-2 TRBV19 . TGTGCCACCAATATCGGGACAGATTATGGCTACACCTTC CATNIGTDYGYTF
. TRBJ1-1 TRBV5-1 . TGCGCCAGCAGCTGGGGCGGGGGGGCCGGAGGCACTGAAGCTTTCTTT CASSWGGGAGGTEAFF
TRBD1 TRBJ1-1 TRBV6-1 . TGTGCCAGCAGTGAAGGTAGGGGGCTTGGCACTGAAGCTTTCTTT CASSEGRGLGTEAFF
TRBD2 TRBJ2-1 TRBV5-1 . TGCGCCAGCAGCTTGGAAACTAGCGACGGTGAGCAGTTCTTC CASSLETSDGEQFF
. TRBJ1-6 TRBV6-5 . TGTGCCAGCAGTGGAGTTATTAATTCACCCCTCCACTTT CASSGVINSPLHF
TRBD2 TRBJ2-3 TRBV25-1 . TGTGCCAGCAGTGATCCGGGAGGGTTCACAGATACGCAGTATTTT CASSDPGGFTDTQYF
TRBD2 TRBJ2-1 TRBV30 . TGTGCCTGGCTTAGCGGGAGCTCCTACAATGAGCAGTTCTTC CAWLSGSSYNEQFF
. TRBJ2-7 TRBV19 . TGTGCCAGTAGTAATGTATACGAGCAGTACTTC CASSNVYEQYF
TRBD2 TRBJ2-7 TRBV4-1 . TGCGCCAGCAGCCAAGGAGGGACTAGCGGTACCTACGAGCAGTACTTC CASSQGGTSGTYEQYF
. TRBJ1-2 TRBV6-5 . TGTGCCAGCAGAAAAAGACAGGATCTGAACTATGGCTACACCTTC CASRKRQDLNYGYTF
. TRBJ2-5 TRBV19 . TGTGCCAGTTCCAACCAGGGCGGGAAAGAGACCCAGTACTTC CASSNQGGKETQYF
. TRBJ2-3 TRBV2 . TGTGCCAGCAGTGAAATGGGCCGCTCTGGTACGCAGTATTTT CASSEMGRSGTQYF
TRBD2 TRBJ2-7 TRBV7-9 . TGTGCCAGCAGCTTCGGGCTAGCGGGAGTATCCGAGCAGTACTTC CASSFGLAGVSEQYF
TRBD1 TRBJ2-7 TRBV7-8 once TGTGCCAGCAGCTTAGCGGGACAGCCTTACTACGAGCAGTACTTC CASSLAGQPYYEQYF
TRBD2 TRBJ2-7 TRBV4-1 . TGCGCCAGCAGCCAAGATTCGGAAGGACCGGGGGGAAAGCAGTACTTC CASSQDSEGPGGKQYF
TRBD2 TRBJ2-1 TRBV23-1 few TGCGCCAGCAGTCAACGTCGCCCCAAAGCGGGATTAACCTACAATGAGCAGTTCTTC CASSQRRPKAGLTYNEQFF
. TRBJ2-3 TRBV6-6 once TGTGCCAGCAGGCCGCCGGGGGGCGGGAGTGCCCTTACGCAGTATTTT CASRPPGGGSALTQYF
TRBD1 TRBJ1-1 TRBV28 . TGTGCCAGCAGTCGCCCACTGCAGGGGGCGAACACTGAAGCTTTCTTT CASSRPLQGANTEAFF
. TRBJ2-7 TRBV4-2 . TGTGCCAGCAGCCAACAGGGTGTGGCGGGGAGCTCCTACGAGCAGTACTTC CASSQQGVAGSSYEQYF
TRBD1 TRBJ1-4 TRBV5-1 . TGCGCCAGCACCGCGAAGGGGTCCGGGACAGGGCTTAGTGAAAAACTGTTTTTT CASTAKGSGTGLSEKLFF
. TRBJ1-5 TRBV5-6 . TGTGCCAGCAGCCGGAGGGGAATGGGCAATCAGCCCCAGCATTTT CASSRRGMGNQPQHF
. TRBJ1-1 TRBV29-1 . TGCAGCGTTGACGGCGGGAACACTGAAGCTTTCTTT CSVDGGNTEAFF
. TRBJ1-5 TRBV6-5 . TGTGCCAGCAGCAAAAACAGGGATAGCAATCAGCCCCAACATTTT CASSKNRDSNQPQHF
TRBD1 TRBJ1-1 TRBV2 . TGTGCCAGCAGGGGGACAGGGGGGAACACTGAAGCTTTCTTT CASRGTGGNTEAFF
TRBD1 TRBJ2-5 TRBV14 few TGTGCCAGCAGCCAAAGGGTGGGACAGTTATGGGAGACCCAGTACTTC CASSQRVGQLWETQYF
. TRBJ2-7 TRBV27 . TGTGCCAGCAGTTTGTTAGCGACATCCTACGAGCAGTACTTC CASSLLATSYEQYF
. TRBJ2-1 TRBV29-1 few TGCAGCGTTGGACGGGTCTACAATGAGCAGTTCTTC CSVGRVYNEQFF
. TRBJ1-5 TRBV19 . TGTGCCAGTAGCTTTCTCGGTGATCAGCCCCAGCATTTT CASSFLGDQPQHF
. TRBJ2-7 TRBV28 . TGTGCCAGCAGTTTTGCTGGTACAGGGCTCTCCTACGAGCAGTACTTC CASSFAGTGLSYEQYF
. TRBJ2-7 TRBV21-1 . TGTGCCAGCAGCCCCCTACACGAGCAGTACTTC CASSPLHEQYF
TRBD1 TRBJ1-1 TRBV5-6 . TGTGCCAGCAGCGCTACAGGGGGCTACACTGAAGCTTTCTTT CASSATGGYTEAFF
TRBD2 TRBJ2-5 TRBV13 . TGTGCCAGCAGCTTCCTAGCGGGAGGGCAACTACAAGAGACCCAGTACTTC CASSFLAGGQLQETQYF
. TRBJ1-2 TRBV27 . TGTGCCGGCAGTTTATCCGAGTTGGCAGGGTCGAACTATGGCTACACCTTC CAGSLSELAGSNYGYTF
. TRBJ1-1 TRBV5-4 few TGTGCCAGCAGCTTCAAGGGAGCCCTGAACACTGAAGCTTTCTTT CASSFKGALNTEAFF
TRBD1 TRBJ1-5 TRBV5-8 once TGTGCCAGCAACACGTGGCAGGGGGCGAATCAGCCCCAGCATTTT CASNTWQGANQPQHF
TRBD1 TRBJ2-1 TRBV6-1 . TGTGCCAGCAGTGTCGGACAGGGGAGGTACAATGAGCAGTTCTTC CASSVGQGRYNEQFF
. TRBJ2-1 TRBV28 few TGTGCCAGCAGTTCGGGCCGGGGTCCGAAGAACAATGAGCAGTTCTTC CASSSGRGPKNNEQFF
TRBD1 TRBJ2-7 TRBV7-8 . TGTGCCAGCAGCTTAGCGCGACAGGGTCGCTACGAGCAGTACTTC CASSLARQGRYEQYF
. TRBJ2-5 TRBV7-3 few TGTGCCAGCAGCTTAATGGCTAGTATTGGTGAGACCCAGTACTTC CASSLMASIGETQYF
TRBD2 TRBJ2-1 TRBV5-1 . TGCGCCAGCAGCTTCCTTGCGGGAGGGCTGTCGGATGAGCAGTTCTTC CASSFLAGGLSDEQFF
TRBD1 TRBJ2-5 TRBV28 . TGTGCCAGCAGTTTTTTGAGACAGGGCCTGTTAGAGACCCAGTACTTC CASSFLRQGLLETQYF
. TRBJ1-2 TRBV27 once TGTGCCAGCAGTTCAGACCCGGAACAGGGAACTAACTATGGCTACACCTTC CASSSDPEQGTNYGYTF
TRBD1 TRBJ1-5 TRBV28 once TGTGCCAGCACTATCCGCGGACAGGGTTTCGTTAGCAATCAGCCCCAGCATTTT CASTIRGQGFVSNQPQHF
TRBD2 TRBJ2-3 TRBV2 few TGTGCCAGCAGTTTACTAGCGGGAGGGCCAAATACGCAGTATTTT CASSLLAGGPNTQYF
TRBD1 TRBJ2-1 TRBV5-1 . TGCGCCAGCAGCTTGTGGACAGGGAGCCTCTCCTACAATGAGCAGTTCTTC CASSLWTGSLSYNEQFF
TRBD1 TRBJ2-7 TRBV6-5 . TGTGCCAGCACCTTCTTCCGGGACAGCGTCCACGAGCAGTACTTC CASTFFRDSVHEQYF
TRBD2 TRBJ2-3 TRBV14 . TGTGCCAGCAGCCAAGATCGGGGTGAGGGGACTAGCGGGGCCCCCACAGATACGCAGTATTTT CASSQDRGEGTSGAPTDTQYF
TRBD2 TRBJ2-2 TRBV5-1 . TGCGCCAGCAGCTCCGCGACTAGCGGGAGTCCCGGGGAGCTGTTTTTT CASSSATSGSPGELFF
. TRBJ2-6 TRBV7-2 . TGTGCCAGCAGCTTAGTGTCTCTGGGGGCCAACGTCCTGACTTTC CASSLVSLGANVLTF
TRBD1 TRBJ1-1 TRBV5-1 . TGCGCCAGCAGCCGGGACAGCAAGCGTGGGAACACTGAAGCTTTCTTT CASSRDSKRGNTEAFF
. TRBJ2-2 TRBV18 . TGTGCCAGCTCACCACTTCCGGGAAAGAACACCGGGGAGCTGTTTTTT CASSPLPGKNTGELFF